Shown below are 28 T cell receptor beta chains from a single sample sequenced in a study of OX40 agonist ivuxolimab in advanced cancers. Library preparation was by the immunoSEQ multiplex PCR assay. The clones in this table, taken by TCRdb from immuneACCESS, are in-frame only. Not every clone is retained; where verified, under half of the shortfall comes from an unresolved V gene, and the cause of the rest is unknown. The sample yields under 20,000 clones; around 65% were counted once. Around 8.4% of the sample rests with the top ten. The sequences come from CD4+ or CD8+ T cells sorted from blood, collected in a trial of the OX40 agonist ivuxolimab. The receptors here all came from an adult with an advanced solid tumor such as melanoma, head and neck, liver or kidney cancer.

V gene TRBV4-1 combines with J gene TRBJ2-1; no reliable D call. The V gene's germline CDR1 is MGHRA and CDR2 YSYEKL. V lost 1 base, J lost 4 bases, and 14 bases lay in between. The CDR3 is 16 residues long. The chain's CDR3 is CASSQGLSGTYNEQFF. CDR3 coding DNA: TGCGCCAGCAGCCAAGGCTTGTCGGGCACTTACAATGAGCAGTTCTTC.

Only a few counts were recorded for this clone. The chain links TRBV4-1 to TRBJ1-4; the D gene is possibly TRBD1 (6 bases). CDR3 length: 16 residues. V lost 4 bases and J lost 7, with 19 bases in between. CDR1 and CDR2 (germline): MGHRA, YSYEKL. The CDR3 here is CASSREGGRLGEKLFF. CDR3 nucleotides: TGCGCCAGCAGCCGAGAGGGGGGGCGCCTGGGTGAAAAACTGTTTTTT.

The chain recombines TRBV6-5 with TRBJ1-2; 7 nucleotides line up with TRBD1. CDR1 and CDR2 (germline): MNHEY, SVGAGI. The length of the CDR3 is 13 residues. V lost 2 bases and J lost 6; bases outside the gene matches: 3. The DNA of the CDR3 is TGTGCCAGCAGTTACGGACAGGCCCATGGCTACACCTTC. Translating it yields CASSYGQAHGYTF.

In regard to this clone: At one end the junction does not follow the germline gene, possibly because of a read error. The chain has TRBV7-6 and TRBJ1-3; D gene uncertain. The CDR3 has 11 amino acids. CDR1 SGHVS and CDR2 FNYEAQ come from the germline V gene. In DNA form, the CDR3 reads TGTGCCAGCAGCTCCCTTGGAGCTCCCTTATTT. This codes for CASSSLGAPLF. The variable domain in full, with the rest retrieved from reference TRBV7-6 and TRBJ1-3, is GAGVSQSPRYKVTKRGQDVALRCDPISGHVSLYWYRQALGQGPEFLTYFNYEAQQDKSGLPNDRFSAERPEGSISTLTIQRTEQRDSAMYRCASSSLGAPLFGEGSWLTVV.

The chain carries TRBV25-1 and TRBJ2-1, with 7 bases identical to TRBD1. J was trimmed by 4 bases and V by 1 base; bases with no gene match: 1. Germline CDR1 reads MGHDK; CDR2 reads SYGVNS. The CDR3 runs to 14 residues. CDR3 sequence reads: CASSEWDRYNEQFF. Written as DNA, the CDR3 is TGTGCCAGCAGTGAATGGGACAGATACAATGAGCAGTTCTTC.

This clone occurred a few times. The chain joins TRBV27 to TRBJ2-7; D may be TRBD1 (7 bases). The CDR3 sequence is 13 residues long. Deletions cut 5 bases from V and 6 bases from J, with 14 bases between. Germline V CDR1 and CDR2: MNHEY, SMNVEV (reference sequence). The CDR3 coding sequence is TGTGCCAGCAGTGCCGGGACAGCGGGCGAGCAGTACTTC. It translates to CASSAGTAGEQYF.

This clone was observed a handful of times. The chain combines TRBV19 with TRBJ2-6; D unclear. V was trimmed by 1 base and J by 0 bases, leaving 4 bases between them. CDR1 is LNHDA and CDR2 is SQIVND in the germline V gene (reference sequence). The CDR3 contains 15 residues. CDR3: CASSIGSSGANVLTF. In nucleotides, the CDR3 is TGTGCCAGTAGTATAGGTAGCTCTGGGGCCAACGTCCTGACTTTC.

Here the CDR3 reads CAGYPGLAVYTSTDTQYF. The DNA of the CDR3 is TGTGCCGGTTACCCGGGACTAGCGGTATATACTAGCACAGATACGCAGTATTTT. The gene calls are TRBV7-2 and TRBJ2-3; 11 positions match TRBD2. Unmatched junction bases numbered 16, after V lost 11 bases and J lost 0 bases. The CDR3 covers 18 residues. Germline CDR1 and CDR2: SGHTA and FQGNSA.

The V call is TRBV7-9, the J call TRBJ2-2; D gene unclear. Germline V lookup: CDR1 SEHNR, CDR2 FQNEAQ (reference sequence). The CDR3 sequence is 14 residues long. The V and J ends lost 3 bases and 1 base respectively, with 6 bases between them. As DNA, the CDR3 is TGTGCCAGCAGCTTCGGCGGGAACACCGGGGAGCTGTTTTTT. Protein: CASSFGGNTGELFF.

This chain connects TRBV10-2 to TRBJ2-7; no firm D call. The CDR3 has 13 residues. Germline assignment: CDR1 WSHSY and CDR2 SAAADI. V lost 2 bases and J 3 bases, leaving 8 bases between the germline ends. The CDR3 DNA follows: TGCGCCAGCAGTGAGGGTTCCCACTACGAGCAGTACTTC. This codes for CASSEGSHYEQYF.

J is TRBJ2-1 and V is TRBV28; D not certain. The V gene's germline CDR1 is MDHEN and CDR2 SYDVKM. The CDR3 covers 11 residues. Trimming removed 8 bases at V and 4 bases at J, with 6 bases between. CDR3 amino acids: CASGPYNEQFF. The CDR3, as DNA: TGTGCCAGCGGACCATACAATGAGCAGTTCTTC.

The chain recombines TRBV7-8 with TRBJ2-1; 11 bases are a match to TRBD2. Germline V gives CDR1 SGHVS, CDR2 FQNEAQ. This CDR3 region has 15 residues. With 4 bases clipped from V and 4 bases from J, the junction kept 3 bases outside the gene matches. CDR3 in DNA: TGTGCCAGCAGCTCGGGACTAGCGGATTACAATGAGCAGTTCTTC. Translating it yields CASSSGLADYNEQFF.

The chain recombines TRBV6-5 with TRBJ1-2; perhaps TRBD1 as D (5 bases). Germline CDR1 reads MNHEY; CDR2 reads SVGAGI. This CDR3 contains 16 residues. V dropped 4 bases and J dropped 0 bases, with 15 bases sitting between them. The CDR3 loop is CASSWVVDTPNYGYTF. CDR3 coding DNA: TGTGCCAGCAGTTGGGTGGTGGACACCCCTAACTATGGCTACACCTTC.

V usage is TRBV29-1 and J usage is TRBJ2-7; D perhaps matches TRBD1 (8 bases). V was trimmed by 2 bases and J by 1 base, leaving 18 bases between them. The CDR3 has 16 residues. The V gene's germline CDR1 is SQVTM and CDR2 ANQGSEA. This CDR3 is CSVESTGGTGSYEQYF. The CDR3, as DNA: TGCAGCGTTGAATCCACCGGGGGGACAGGATCCTACGAGCAGTACTTC.

The CDR3, as DNA: TGTGCCAGCAGCTTAGTACTCCGGGCGAACACCGGGGAGCTGTTTTTT. Its translation is CASSLVLRANTGELFF. The chain recombines TRBV7-6 with TRBJ2-2; D remains ambiguous. This CDR3 comprises 16 residues. With 1 base removed from V and 0 bases from J, the gap between germline ends came to 9 bases. Germline V CDR1 and CDR2: SGHVS, FNYEAQ.

V usage is TRBV19 and J usage is TRBJ2-3; possibly TRBD2 for D (6 bases). Per germline, CDR1 LNHDA and CDR2 SQIVND (reference sequence). Trimming cost V 5 bases and J 4 bases, with 10 bases left between them. The CDR3 has 13 amino acids. The CDR3 sequence is CASSLAGSDTQYF. In nucleotides, the CDR3 is TGTGCCAGTAGTCTCGCGGGGTCAGATACGCAGTATTTT.

The chain recombines TRBV5-1 with TRBJ2-1; 8 positions match TRBD2. CDR1 and CDR2 from the germline V gene are SGHRS and YFSETQ. V trimming: 1 base; J trimming: 9 bases; junction bases outside the gene matches: 6. This CDR3 has 14 residues. CDR3 loop: CASSLSGGHIEQFF. The DNA for the CDR3 is TGCGCCAGCAGCTTGTCGGGGGGGCACATTGAGCAGTTCTTC.

This clone has a single count. V gene TRBV5-4 combines with J gene TRBJ2-1; the D gene is possibly TRBD2 (5 bases). Germline assignment: CDR1 SGHNT and CDR2 YYREEE (reference sequence). Trimming took 4 bases from V and 2 from J, leaving 16 bases between them. The CDR3 is made up of 16 amino acids. CDR3 sequence: CASSPPFAGTYNEQFF. The CDR3, as DNA: TGTGCCAGCAGCCCCCCCTTCGCGGGTACCTACAATGAGCAGTTCTTC.

The chain joins TRBV6-4 to TRBJ2-5, with D tentatively TRBD1 or TRBD2 (5 bases each). Germline V gene data show CDR1 as MRHNA and CDR2 as SNTAGT. This CDR3 has 13 amino acids. V lost 4 bases to trimming and J lost 9 bases, with 15 bases between them. CDR3 DNA: TGTGCCAGCAGTGCACTGGGACGGCCGGCCCAGTACTTC. This codes for CASSALGRPAQYF.

The rearrangement links TRBV5-1 to TRBJ2-3, with unresolved D. Germline V gene sequence: CDR1 SGHRS, CDR2 YFSETQ. Trimming cost V 4 bases and J 0 bases, with 6 bases left between them. This CDR3 contains 13 residues. The CDR3 here is CASSVLSTDTQYF. In DNA, the CDR3 is TGCGCCAGCAGCGTACTAAGCACAGATACGCAGTATTTT. The full variable domain, rest sourced from reference TRBV5-1 and TRBJ2-3, is KAGVTQTPRYLIKTRGQQVTLSCSPISGHRSVSWYQQTPGQGLQFLFEYFSETQRNKGNFPGRFSGRQFSNSRSEMNVSTLELGDSALYLCASSVLSTDTQYFGPGTRLTVL.

V usage is TRBV4-1 and J usage is TRBJ2-4; 10 bases line up with TRBD1. Germline values: CDR1 MGHRA, CDR2 YSYEKL. The CDR3 is made up of 15 amino acids. The V gene end was trimmed by 4 bases and the J gene end by 1 base; junction bases not matched to a gene: 1. The chain's CDR3 is CASSLGQGAKNIQYF. The CDR3 DNA is TGCGCCAGCAGCCTGGGACAGGGGGCCAAAAACATTCAGTACTTC.

As regards this clone: Its ends do not fully match the called genes, so a read error is possible. The chain is built from TRBV5-3 and TRBJ2-7, with unresolved D. TRBV5-3 is identified as an open reading frame with a role that is uncertain. This CDR3 comprises 11 residues. The CDR3 region has the DNA TGTGCCAGCAGCTTGTTCCTCGAGCAGTACTTC. Translation gives CASSLFLEQYF.

The V call is TRBV2, the J call TRBJ2-1, with D maybe TRBD1 (6 bases). Trimming cost V 3 bases and J 9 bases, with 21 bases left between them. This CDR3 has 16 amino acids. Germline assignment: CDR1 SNHLY and CDR2 FYNNEI. The chain's CDR3 is CASSEGPLGQLIEQFF. The DNA of the CDR3 is TGTGCCAGCAGTGAGGGGCCTTTAGGACAGCTAATTGAGCAGTTCTTC.

The V and J genes are TRBV15 and TRBJ2-3, with D possibly being TRBD1 or TRBD2 (5 bases each). Trimming took off 0 bases at V and 8 bases at J, with 21 bases between the two ends. In germline, CDR1 is LNHNV, CDR2 YYDKDF (reference sequence). The CDR3 covers 17 residues. The CDR3 reads CATSRDLGDGEYRTQYF. The DNA for the CDR3 is TGTGCCACCAGCAGAGATCTTGGGGACGGTGAATATCGTACGCAGTATTTT.

The chain combines TRBV11-2 with TRBJ2-7; a possible D gene is TRBD2 (6 bases). V was pared by 1 base and J by 6 bases, with 13 bases between. Germline-derived CDR1 and CDR2 are SGHAT and FQNNGV. CDR3 length equals 14 residues. The CDR3 DNA follows: TGTGCCAGCAGCTTAGGTGCTAGCGAAGTCGAGCAGTACTTC. It is translated as CASSLGASEVEQYF.

The chain has TRBV2 and TRBJ2-1; a possible D gene is TRBD2 (6 bases). This CDR3 spans 15 amino acids. Trimming took off 3 bases at V and 0 bases at J, with 9 bases between the two ends. CDR1 and CDR2 (germline): SNHLY, FYNNEI. For the CDR3, the DNA is TGTGCCAGCAGTGAGCGGGACGGCTCCTACAATGAGCAGTTCTTC. It encodes CASSERDGSYNEQFF.

Relative to its sample, this clone is medium-sized (0.01 to 0.1%). V usage is TRBV7-8 and J usage is TRBJ2-5; no clear D. The CDR3 length is 18 residues. Germline V gene sequence: CDR1 SGHVS, CDR2 FQNEAQ. V gave up 5 bases and J gave up 5 bases, with 27 bases separating them. CDR3 sequence: CASSPIWSTETAAETQYF. The CDR3 DNA reads TGTGCCAGCAGCCCCATTTGGTCCACCGAGACGGCCGCGGAGACCCAGTACTTC.

This clone has a handful of counts. The chain uses TRBV2 and TRBJ2-7; TRBD1 aligns across 8 bases. This CDR3 region has 13 residues. Trimming at V came to 4 bases and at J to 6 bases, leaving 5 bases not matched to a gene. The V gene's germline CDR1 is SNHLY and CDR2 FYNNEI. DNA for the CDR3: TGTGCCAGCAGTGCGGGGCAGGGGGCCGAGCAGTACTTC. Residues: CASSAGQGAEQYF. Supplemented by reference TRBV2 and TRBJ2-7, the full variable domain reads EPEVTQTPSHQVTQMGQEVILRCVPISNHLYFYWYRQILGQKVEFLVSFYNNEISEKSEIFDDQFSVERPDGSNFTLKIRSTKLEDSAMYFCASSAGQGAEQYFGPGTRLTVT.